This T cell receptor beta chain was documented in a study of OX40 agonist ivuxolimab in advanced cancers. Across the whole study: The patients' treatment was ivuxolimab, an agonistic anti-OX40 (CD134) antibody. At 0.01 to 10 mg/kg, ivuxolimab was administered intravenously to patients every 2 weeks.

A word on this clone: Its target is unknown.

Overall study findings and caveats: Expanded peripheral T cells had an undetermined antigen specificity.

Only in-frame clones appear in the TCRdb table, and some are missing; sequencing was by immunoSEQ multiplex PCR. This sample has 20,000 to 30,000 clones; under 85% occur once, and the top ten carry roughly 13%. This specimen consisted of CD4+ or CD8+ T cells sorted from blood, obtained in a trial of the OX40 agonist ivuxolimab. The sequence derives from an adult with an advanced solid tumor such as melanoma, head and neck, liver or kidney cancer.

CDR3 in amino acids: CASSEYSGYNQPQHF. As DNA, the CDR3 is TGTGCCAGCAGTGAATATAGCGGTTACAATCAGCCCCAGCATTTT. V usage is TRBV6-1 and J usage is TRBJ1-5; D gene uncertain. Germline V gives CDR1 MNHNS, CDR2 SASEGT. Trimming pared 2 bases from V and 3 bases from J, leaving 11 bases between. This CDR3 region has 15 residues.